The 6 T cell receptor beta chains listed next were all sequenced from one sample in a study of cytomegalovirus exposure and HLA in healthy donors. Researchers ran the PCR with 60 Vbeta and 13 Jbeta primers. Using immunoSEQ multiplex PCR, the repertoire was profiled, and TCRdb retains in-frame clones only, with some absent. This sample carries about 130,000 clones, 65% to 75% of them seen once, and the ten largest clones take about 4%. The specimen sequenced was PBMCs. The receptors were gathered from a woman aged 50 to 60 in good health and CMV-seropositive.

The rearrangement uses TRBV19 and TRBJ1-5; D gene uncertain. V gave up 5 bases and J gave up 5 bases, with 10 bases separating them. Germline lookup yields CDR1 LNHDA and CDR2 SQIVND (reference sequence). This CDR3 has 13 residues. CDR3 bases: TGTGCCAGTAGTGCCAAAAAGCATCAGCCCCAGCATTTT. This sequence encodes CASSAKKHQPQHF.

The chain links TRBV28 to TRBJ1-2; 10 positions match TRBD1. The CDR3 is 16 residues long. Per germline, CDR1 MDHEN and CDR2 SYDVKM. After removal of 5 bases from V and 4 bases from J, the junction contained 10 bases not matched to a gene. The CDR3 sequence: CASSPGGGQGSYGYTF. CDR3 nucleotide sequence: TGTGCCAGCAGTCCAGGAGGGGGACAGGGGAGCTATGGCTACACCTTC.

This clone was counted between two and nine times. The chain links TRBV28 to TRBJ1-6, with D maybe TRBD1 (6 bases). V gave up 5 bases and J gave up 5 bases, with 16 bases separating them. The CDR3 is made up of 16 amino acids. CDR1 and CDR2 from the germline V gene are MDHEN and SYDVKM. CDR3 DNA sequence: TGTGCCAGCAGTGCTAGTAGTGCAGGGGATAATTCACCCCTCCACTTT. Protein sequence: CASSASSAGDNSPLHF.

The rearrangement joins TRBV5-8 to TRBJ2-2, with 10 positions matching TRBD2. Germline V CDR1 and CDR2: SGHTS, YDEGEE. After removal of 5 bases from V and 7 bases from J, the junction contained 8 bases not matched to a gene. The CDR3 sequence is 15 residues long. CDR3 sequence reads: CASSYSGGALGELFF. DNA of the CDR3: TGTGCCAGCAGTTACAGCGGGGGGGCCCTCGGGGAGCTGTTTTTT.

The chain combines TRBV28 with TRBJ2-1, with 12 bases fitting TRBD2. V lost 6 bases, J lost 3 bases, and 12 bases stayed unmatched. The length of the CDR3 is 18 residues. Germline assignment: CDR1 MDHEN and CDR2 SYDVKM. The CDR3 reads CASSPLLAGGQFYNEQFF. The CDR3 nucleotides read TGTGCCAGCAGCCCCCTGCTAGCGGGGGGGCAATTCTACAATGAGCAGTTCTTC.

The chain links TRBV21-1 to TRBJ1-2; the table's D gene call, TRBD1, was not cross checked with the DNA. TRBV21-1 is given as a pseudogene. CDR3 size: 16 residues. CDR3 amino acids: CASSKERRTGSYGYTF. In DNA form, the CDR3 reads TGTGCCAGCAGCAAAGAGCGTCGGACAGGGTCGTATGGCTACACCTTC.